The source of this TCR beta chain is a study of T cell responses to AZD1222 COVID-19 vaccine. This CDR3 has 15 amino acids. The V and J ends lost 4 bases and 4 bases, in that order; junction bases with no gene match: 6. Germline values: CDR1 MNHEY, CDR2 SVGAGI. The protocol was immunoSEQ multiplex PCR, while the TCRdb copy is restricted to in-frame clones and leaves out a portion. The sample has some 110,000 clones; 88% are singletons. The sequenced sample was peripheral blood, obtained on day 0 of AZD1222 vaccination. The genes are TRBV6-5 and TRBJ2-7; 11 bases map to TRBD1. The clonotype was recovered from an adult in good health. Here the CDR3 reads CASSSPGQGGYEQYF. The CDR3 DNA sequence: TGTGCCAGCAGTTCTCCGGGACAGGGGGGGTACGAGCAGTACTTC.